These 5 T cell receptor beta chains originate from one sample sequenced in a study of early T cells in non-severe SARS-CoV-2 infection. TCRdb processed the 5' RACE reads anew with MiXCR; each CDR3 protein has one entry. The sample yields roughly 97,000 distinct CDR3 sequences, more than 9.5% seen once. The specimen was whole blood, collected at baseline. Receptor source: an adult who was a healthcare worker with PCR-confirmed SARS-CoV-2 infection or an uninfected control (not recorded which).

This clonotype was seen ten or more times. The chain couples TRBV6-6 to TRBJ1-6, with TRBD1 matching 9 bases. Germline loops: CDR1 MNHNY, CDR2 SVGAGI (reference sequence). V trimming: 6 bases; J trimming: 7 bases; junction bases outside the gene matches: 10. This CDR3 contains 16 residues. The CDR3 sequence: CASSRTGTGQNSPLHF. For the CDR3, the DNA is TGTGCCAGCAGCCGAACCGGGACAGGGCAGAATTCACCCCTCCACTTT.

This clonotype turned up a few times. V usage is TRBV6-5 and J usage is TRBJ2-7; TRBD1 matches at 7 bases. CDR1 MNHEY and CDR2 SVGAGI come from the germline V gene. J lost 1 base, V lost 5 bases, and 2 bases had no gene match. The CDR3 is made up of 13 amino acids. CDR3 residues: CASSRQGSYEQYF. In DNA, the CDR3 is TGTGCCAGCAGTCGACAGGGATCCTACGAGCAGTACTTC.

This clonotype was counted ten times or more. The chain links TRBV30 to TRBJ1-5, with D perhaps matching TRBD1 (5 bases). CDR1 is GTSNPN and CDR2 is SVGIG in the germline V gene (reference sequence). V lost 2 bases, J lost 4 bases, and 9 bases lay in between. The CDR3 covers 13 residues. This CDR3 reads CAWSSGANQPQHF. CDR3 DNA: TGTGCCTGGAGTTCCGGGGCGAATCAGCCCCAGCATTTT.

This clonotype has ten or more counts. This chain connects TRBV19 to TRBJ2-1; D not resolved. V lost 3 bases to trimming and J lost 10 bases, with 7 bases between them. This CDR3 contains 11 residues. The germline CDR1 and CDR2 sequences are LNHDA and SQIVND (reference sequence). This CDR3 is CASSMGLEQFF. The CDR3 bases are TGTGCCAGTAGTATGGGGTTAGAGCAGTTCTTC.

This clonotype was counted a few times. The chain uses TRBV4-2 and TRBJ2-1; a weak D match, TRBD2 (6 bases). The V end was cut by 4 bases, the J end by 7 bases, with 11 bases between. The CDR3 has 13 residues. Per germline, CDR1 LGHNA and CDR2 YNFKEQ. This CDR3 is CASSLLAENEQFF. The DNA for the CDR3 is TGTGCCAGCAGCCTACTAGCTGAAAATGAGCAGTTCTTC.